This T cell receptor (beta chain) was sequenced in a study of T cells expressing NK-cell markers. At the level of the study: The authors derived TCR beta repertoires from sorted CD3+CD56+NKG2C+, CD3+CD56+NKG2C- and CD3+CD56-NKG2C+ T cells. Eight donors were sequenced, of whom seven were HCMV-seropositive, while the remaining one was HCMV-seronegative.

TCRdb re-called the 5' RACE reads and catalogs CDR3 proteins one per entry, DNA excluded. The sample totals over 200,000 distinct CDR3 sequences. The germline CDR1 and CDR2 sequences are MNHEY and SVGAGI. The CDR3 is 15 amino acids. The specimen was blood T cells: a sorted CD56 or NKG2C T cell subset, CD4+ or CD8+ T cells, or bulk PBMC T cells (not recorded which). This sequence joins TRBV6-5 and TRBJ2-7; there is no DNA to check the TCRdb D call of TRBD1. This receptor was identified in a man between 18 and 29 years old in good health. The CDR3 spells CASSYRSATDHEQYF.